This T cell receptor (beta chain) was identified in a study of T cell responses to AZD1222 COVID-19 vaccine. Only in-frame clones appear in the TCRdb table, and some are missing; sequencing was by immunoSEQ multiplex PCR. Here the sample spans 210,000 or so clones, approximately 94% being singletons. On this clone: Antigen: not known.

The V gene lost 8 bases and the J gene lost 2 bases, with 10 bases spanning the gap. Germline CDR1 and CDR2: PRHDT and FYEKMQ (reference sequence). The CDR3 has 13 amino acids. General observations from the study: Clonal diversity may have been underestimated in mostly white British donors. When two AZD1222 doses had been given, Spike-specific TCR breadth and depth rose.

The material sequenced was peripheral blood, taken on day 0 of MenACWY control vaccination. The chain employs TRBV13 and TRBJ2-1; no clear D gene. The receptor comes from an adult in good health. The CDR3 DNA follows: TGTGCCAGCTTGGTACAGCCCTACAATGAGCAGTTCTTC. It codes for CASLVQPYNEQFF.